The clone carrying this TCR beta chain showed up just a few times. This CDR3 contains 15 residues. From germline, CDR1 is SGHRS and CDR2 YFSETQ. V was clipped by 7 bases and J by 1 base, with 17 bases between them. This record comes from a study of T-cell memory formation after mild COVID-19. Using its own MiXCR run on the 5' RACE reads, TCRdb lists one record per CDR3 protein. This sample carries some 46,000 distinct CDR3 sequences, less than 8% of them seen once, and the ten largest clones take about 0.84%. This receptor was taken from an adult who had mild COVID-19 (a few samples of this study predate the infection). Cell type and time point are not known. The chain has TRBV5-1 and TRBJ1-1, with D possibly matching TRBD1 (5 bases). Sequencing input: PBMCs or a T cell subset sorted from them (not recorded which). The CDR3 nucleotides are TGCGCCAGCCTACGGGACGGTGAGGGGAACACTGAAGCTTTCTTT. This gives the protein CASLRDGEGNTEAFF.